This T cell receptor beta chain was identified during a study of cytomegalovirus exposure and HLA in healthy donors. Study background: Most genotyped donors, 65% to 85% of fewer than 400, had Caucasian-associated genetic ancestry.

The CDR3 extends over 15 amino acids. Germline CDR1 is SGHTA and CDR2 is FQGNSA. V gave up 5 bases and J gave up 4 bases; unmatched junction bases: 5. This clone was seen once. The PCR ran on 60 Vbeta and 13 Jbeta primers. Repertoires were generated with immunoSEQ multiplex PCR, while TCRdb's copy carries only in-frame clones and drops some. The data contain about 170,000 clones, roughly 80% of them singletons. The sample consisted of PBMCs. The chain has TRBV7-2 and TRBJ2-1; the match to TRBD2 covers 10 bases. This TCR derives from a male donor in good health and CMV-seronegative. CDR3 in amino acids: CASSGSGGPYNEQFF. The CDR3 bases are TGTGCCAGCAGCGGTAGCGGGGGGCCATACAATGAGCAGTTCTTC. The full variable domain, with the rest looked up from reference TRBV7-2 and TRBJ2-1, is GAGVSQSPSNKVTEKGKDVELRCDPISGHTALYWYRQSLGQGLEFLIYFQGNSAPDKSGLPSDRFSAERTGGSVSTLTIQRTQQEDSAVYLCASSGSGGPYNEQFFGPGTRLTVL.